This T cell receptor (beta chain) stems from a study of T cells in localized non-small cell lung cancer (dated by TCRdb to 2020 to 2021). About the study as a whole: The study analyzed T cell repertoires of hundreds of early-stage NSCLC patients, comparing tumors and uninvolved tumor-adjacent lungs. All 230 or so NSCLC patients in the cohort were treatment-naive and had localized lung tumors that were resected. Of the NSCLC patients, around 140 were male and 107 were female, and the mean age was approximately 66 years.

In its sample, this clone was seen a few times. Its cognate antigen has yet to be identified. Nothing much larger sits one base from this clone, and base qualities are not available. Per the germline V gene, SGHDN is the CDR1 and FVKESK is the CDR2. The cysteine opens and the phenylalanine closes a CDR3 of 14 amino acids. The DNA shown is the 42-base CDR3, in frame from base 1. The germline ends are 8 bases apart after V is trimmed by 2 bases and J by 0 bases. Results the study describes overall, beyond this receptor: A median of approximately 55 of the top 100 tumor clones were detected in paired uninvolved adjacent lung, and around 30 of these tumor clones were also found among the top 100 clones of the paired uninvolved adjacent lung. Because the study design was exploratory, TCR variables were selected using unadjusted p-values without false-discovery rate correction. Uninvolved tumor-adjacent lung showed the highest T cell clonality, higher than tumor, which suggests more focused antigenic responses in the uninvolved tumor-adjacent lung. Because multi-region tumor sequencing was not performed, intratumor heterogeneity could not be ruled out. Higher blood T cell density associated with longer overall survival, while higher adjacent-lung clonality associated with shorter survival.

At diagnosis, peripheral blood, uninvolved tumor-adjacent lung and tumor were collected and were preserved as a mix of fresh-frozen and FFPE material. Blood samples were analyzed as peripheral blood mononuclear cells for TCR repertoire profiling. TCR beta CDR3 regions were sequenced from DNA using the immunoSEQ Assay. The original pipeline was this. T cell density was computed as TCR beta template counts normalized to usable DNA estimated by amplifying housekeeping genes. The preseqR package was used to estimate richness by extrapolating to 400,000 templates for PBMC samples and to 120,000 templates for tissue samples. Clonality was defined as one minus Pielou's evenness. Tissue-enriched TCRs were identified through differential abundance testing performed on productive amino-acid clonotypes, with a minimum total count of 5 and an alpha of 0.1. The Jaccard Index and the Morisita Overlap Index were used to measure how much the repertoires overlapped between compartments. GLIPH clustered TCR beta CDR3s with public tetramer-defined viral CDR3s; viral motifs required at least three viral sequences plus V-gene enrichment. Not all clones reach the TCRdb copy of this immuneACCESS table, which keeps in-frame sequences only. Checked studies attribute under half of the gap to unresolved V genes and leave the rest unexplained. That table gives V, J and clone size, and the DNA gave D and trimming. This sample lists tens of thousands of clones; about 80% were detected once. The biggest ten clones account for approximately 5% of the sample.

The sample here was PBMCs, taken before any cancer treatment. This chain is built from TRBV14 and TRBJ2-7, with no D gene named confidently. This receptor was taken from a man between 40 and 70 years old with stage II lung adenocarcinoma. The CDR3: CASSQSGYSYEQYF. The bases are TGTGCCAGCAGCCAATCGGGCTACTCCTACGAGCAGTACTTC. With the rest looked up from the reference TRBV14 and TRBJ2-7 genes rather than sequenced, the full variable domain is EAGVTQFPSHSVIEKGQTVTLRCDPISGHDNLYWYRRVMGKEIKFLLHFVKESKQDESGMPNNRFLAERTGGTYSTLKVQPAELEDSGVYFCASSQSGYSYEQYFGPGTRLTVT.